Listed below are T cell receptor beta chains from one sample, sequenced in a study of T-cell memory formation after mild COVID-19. One entry per CDR3 protein, called by TCRdb with MiXCR from the 5' RACE reads. Among 250,000 to 350,000 distinct CDR3 sequences listed, less than 20% were seen once. Sequencing used PBMCs or a T cell subset sorted from them (not recorded which). These receptors were taken from a man between 18 and 29 years old who had mild COVID-19 (a few samples of this study predate the infection). Cell type and time point are not known. Both conserved end residues are part of each CDR3. A D gene is named only where the DNA matches it firmly. Size is stated for part of the rows, as once, few or many counts, or as a class when the clone is expanded.

v_gene: TRBV6-5; j_gene: TRBJ2-7; abundance: few; len: 14; d_gene: NA; CDR3nt: TGTGCCAGCAGCCACGGGGCAGGAGGCTACGAGCAGTACTTC; CDR3aa: CASSHGAGGYEQYF
v_gene: TRBV18; j_gene: TRBJ2-5; abundance: few; len: 14; d_gene: NA; CDR3nt: TGTGCCAGCTCACTCGGACCCGAACCCCGCGCCCAGTACTTC; CDR3aa: CASSLGPEPRAQYF
v_gene: TRBV4-1; j_gene: TRBJ1-1; abundance: many; len: 13; d_gene: NA; CDR3nt: TGCGCCAGCAGCCAATTCTCGGCAGGGACCACTTTCTTT; CDR3aa: CASSQFSAGTTFF
v_gene: TRBV7-9; j_gene: TRBJ1-4; abundance: few; len: 15; d_gene: NA; CDR3nt: TGTGCCAGCAGCCCTCGGACGGGCCTTAATGAAAAACTGTTTTTT; CDR3aa: CASSPRTGLNEKLFF
v_gene: TRBV5-1; j_gene: TRBJ2-3; abundance: NA; len: 15; d_gene: NA; CDR3nt: TGCGCCAGCAGCTTGTCGGGGGCGAACACAGATACGCAGTATTTT; CDR3aa: CASSLSGANTDTQYF
v_gene: TRBV4-1; j_gene: TRBJ1-5; abundance: many; len: 15; d_gene: NA; CDR3nt: TGCGCCAGCAGCCAAGGGTACGGGGGAAAATGGGCCCAGCATTTT; CDR3aa: CASSQGYGGKWAQHF
v_gene: TRBV7-2; j_gene: TRBJ1-3; abundance: NA; len: 17; d_gene: NA; CDR3nt: TGTGCCAGCAGCCGACCGACGAAAGGACAGAGAGGAAACACCATATATTTT; CDR3aa: CASSRPTKGQRGNTIYF
v_gene: TRBV12-3/TRBV12-4; j_gene: TRBJ2-5; abundance: few; len: 13; d_gene: NA; CDR3nt: TGTGCCACTTCCCCTCACCGCCAAGAGACCCAGTACTTC; CDR3aa: CATSPHRQETQYF
v_gene: TRBV11-2; j_gene: TRBJ2-7; abundance: NA; len: 14; d_gene: NA; CDR3nt: TGTGCCAGCAGGCCCCGGGACACCACCTACGAGCAGTACTTC; CDR3aa: CASRPRDTTYEQYF
v_gene: TRBV14; j_gene: TRBJ1-2; abundance: NA; len: 14; d_gene: TRBD1; CDR3nt: TGTGCCAGCAGCCAAGGAGGACAGGGAGCTGGCTACACCTTC; CDR3aa: CASSQGGQGAGYTF
v_gene: TRBV12-5; j_gene: TRBJ2-3; abundance: NA; len: 13; d_gene: NA; CDR3nt: TGTGCTAGTGGTTCCGGGGACACAGATACGCAGTATTTT; CDR3aa: CASGSGDTDTQYF
v_gene: TRBV19; j_gene: TRBJ1-6; abundance: NA; len: 13; d_gene: NA; CDR3nt: TGTGCCAGTAGTATCCTCGGGGGTTCACCCCTCCACTTT; CDR3aa: CASSILGGSPLHF
v_gene: TRBV7-9; j_gene: TRBJ1-4; abundance: NA; len: 17; d_gene: NA; CDR3nt: TGTGCCAGCATCCCCCCACTTGAAATCGCAACTAATGAAAAACTGTTTTTT; CDR3aa: CASIPPLEIATNEKLFF
v_gene: TRBV18; j_gene: TRBJ2-4; abundance: NA; len: 15; d_gene: TRBD1; CDR3nt: TGTGCCAGCTCACCGCGGGACAGGGACCAAAACATTCAGTACTTC; CDR3aa: CASSPRDRDQNIQYF
v_gene: TRBV18; j_gene: TRBJ2-7; abundance: few; len: 13; d_gene: NA; CDR3nt: TGTGCCAGCTCACCGGCATTTTCCTACGAGCAGTACTTC; CDR3aa: CASSPAFSYEQYF
v_gene: TRBV7-2; j_gene: TRBJ2-2; abundance: many; len: 16; d_gene: TRBD2; CDR3nt: TGTGCCAGCAGCTTAGATGGGACTAGCGGGGGAAGGGAGCTGTTTTTT; CDR3aa: CASSLDGTSGGRELFF
v_gene: TRBV18; j_gene: TRBJ2-1; abundance: NA; len: 17; d_gene: TRBD2; CDR3nt: TGTGCCAGCTCACCATGGGGGACTAGCGGGTCCTACAATGAGCAGTTCTTC; CDR3aa: CASSPWGTSGSYNEQFF
v_gene: TRBV7-3; j_gene: TRBJ2-1; abundance: NA; len: 15; d_gene: NA; CDR3nt: TGTGCCAGCAGCCCCGGACAGTTTAGTTACAATGAGCAGTTCTTC; CDR3aa: CASSPGQFSYNEQFF
v_gene: TRBV12-3/TRBV12-4; j_gene: TRBJ1-5; abundance: NA; len: 16; d_gene: TRBD1; CDR3nt: TGTGCCAGCAGTTCGACCGGACAGGATAGCAATCAGCCCCAGCATTTT; CDR3aa: CASSSTGQDSNQPQHF
v_gene: TRBV11-2; j_gene: TRBJ2-5; abundance: NA; len: 11; d_gene: NA; CDR3nt: TGTGCCACCCGCGGTGGGGAGACCCAGTACTTC; CDR3aa: CATRGGETQYF
v_gene: TRBV20-1; j_gene: TRBJ2-1; abundance: once; len: 15; d_gene: TRBD2; CDR3nt: TGCAGTGCTCCAAGAGGGCTAGCGGGGGGGCATGAGCAGTTCTTC; CDR3aa: CSAPRGLAGGHEQFF
v_gene: TRBV12-3/TRBV12-4; j_gene: TRBJ2-2; abundance: few; len: 13; d_gene: NA; CDR3nt: TGTGCCAGCAGACTACAGGGCACCGGGGAGCTGTTTTTT; CDR3aa: CASRLQGTGELFF
v_gene: TRBV20-1; j_gene: TRBJ1-1; abundance: NA; len: 12; d_gene: NA; CDR3nt: TGCAGTGCTAGGGAGGCAGTGCGTGAAGCTTTCTTT; CDR3aa: CSAREAVREAFF
v_gene: TRBV4-1; j_gene: TRBJ1-1; abundance: NA; len: 15; d_gene: NA; CDR3nt: TGCGCCAGCAGCCAAGGGGCAGGAATGAACACTGAAGCTTTCTTT; CDR3aa: CASSQGAGMNTEAFF
v_gene: TRBV7-9; j_gene: TRBJ2-7; abundance: few; len: 15; d_gene: NA; CDR3nt: TGTGCCAGCAGCGATACCGGGACTTCTACCTACGAGCAGTACTTC; CDR3aa: CASSDTGTSTYEQYF
v_gene: TRBV5-1; j_gene: TRBJ2-1; abundance: NA; len: 12; d_gene: TRBD2; CDR3nt: TGCGCCAGCAGCTGGGACTATGGGGAGCAGTTCTTC; CDR3aa: CASSWDYGEQFF
v_gene: TRBV14; j_gene: TRBJ1-2; abundance: few; len: 16; d_gene: TRBD1; CDR3nt: TGTGCCAGCAGCCGATTGGACAGGGGGCGAGACTATGGCTACACCTTC; CDR3aa: CASSRLDRGRDYGYTF
v_gene: TRBV4-1; j_gene: TRBJ2-7; abundance: NA; len: 16; d_gene: NA; CDR3nt: TGCGCCAGCAGCACACAAGGGAGCTTTCCACCCTACGAGCAGTACTTC; CDR3aa: CASSTQGSFPPYEQYF
v_gene: TRBV29-1; j_gene: TRBJ2-5; abundance: few; len: 11; d_gene: NA; CDR3nt: TGCAGCGTTGAATCCTTAGAGACCCAGTACTTC; CDR3aa: CSVESLETQYF
v_gene: TRBV10-3; j_gene: TRBJ2-7; abundance: NA; len: 12; d_gene: NA; CDR3nt: TGTGCCATCAGTGAGTTAGGGGACGAGCAGTACTTC; CDR3aa: CAISELGDEQYF
v_gene: TRBV7-9; j_gene: TRBJ2-3; abundance: NA; len: 14; d_gene: NA; CDR3nt: TGTGCCAGCAGCTTAATTAACACAGGAGATACGCAGTATTTT; CDR3aa: CASSLINTGDTQYF
v_gene: TRBV9; j_gene: TRBJ1-6; abundance: few; len: 16; d_gene: NA; CDR3nt: TGTGCCAGCAGCGTAGGAGGCTTAGGGCCCAATTCACCCCTCCACTTT; CDR3aa: CASSVGGLGPNSPLHF
v_gene: TRBV7-2; j_gene: TRBJ1-2; abundance: NA; len: 13; d_gene: NA; CDR3nt: TGTGCCAGCAGTTTTACTGGTGTGGAAGGCTACACCTTC; CDR3aa: CASSFTGVEGYTF
v_gene: TRBV7-9; j_gene: TRBJ1-1; abundance: NA; len: 12; d_gene: NA; CDR3nt: TGTGCCAGCTACGCGGAGGGCACTGAAGCTTTCTTT; CDR3aa: CASYAEGTEAFF
v_gene: TRBV6-5; j_gene: TRBJ1-1; abundance: few; len: 15; d_gene: NA; CDR3nt: TGTGCCAGCAGTTACCATGCAGGGTCAAACACTGAAGCTTTCTTT; CDR3aa: CASSYHAGSNTEAFF
v_gene: TRBV30; j_gene: TRBJ2-7; abundance: NA; len: 14; d_gene: TRBD1; CDR3nt: TGTGCCTGGAGTACGGGACAGGGGCCCTACGAGCAGTACTTC; CDR3aa: CAWSTGQGPYEQYF
v_gene: TRBV6-5; j_gene: TRBJ2-5; abundance: NA; len: 14; d_gene: NA; CDR3nt: TGTGCCAGCAGTTACGCGGACTCCCGGGAGACCCAGTACTTC; CDR3aa: CASSYADSRETQYF
v_gene: TRBV6-1; j_gene: TRBJ1-1; abundance: NA; len: 13; d_gene: NA; CDR3nt: TGTGCCAGCTTAACGGCTATGAGCACTGAAGCTTTCTTT; CDR3aa: CASLTAMSTEAFF
v_gene: TRBV12-3/TRBV12-4; j_gene: TRBJ1-2; abundance: many; len: 14; d_gene: NA; CDR3nt: TGTGCCAGCAGTCCGGACGGGGCTAACTATGGCTACACCTTC; CDR3aa: CASSPDGANYGYTF
v_gene: TRBV7-2; j_gene: TRBJ1-5; abundance: few; len: 15; d_gene: NA; CDR3nt: TGTGCCACCGCGGTGGGGGCGATTAGCAATCAGCCCCAGCATTTT; CDR3aa: CATAVGAISNQPQHF
v_gene: TRBV6-6; j_gene: TRBJ1-1; abundance: many; len: 12; d_gene: NA; CDR3nt: TGTGCCAGCCAGTGGGATTACACTGAAGCTTTCTTT; CDR3aa: CASQWDYTEAFF
v_gene: TRBV19; j_gene: TRBJ2-1; abundance: NA; len: 13; d_gene: NA; CDR3nt: TGTGCCACCCTGAGTAGCTCCTACAATGAGCAGTTCTTC; CDR3aa: CATLSSSYNEQFF
v_gene: TRBV4-3; j_gene: TRBJ1-5; abundance: NA; len: 18; d_gene: NA; CDR3nt: TGCGCCAGCAGCCAAGATCGCCTGGGGCCTTTGAAGGGTCAGCCCCAGCATTTT; CDR3aa: CASSQDRLGPLKGQPQHF
v_gene: TRBV12-3/TRBV12-4; j_gene: TRBJ1-1; abundance: NA; len: 12; d_gene: NA; CDR3nt: TGTGCCAGCACAATTCCCGGGATTGAAGCTTTCTTT; CDR3aa: CASTIPGIEAFF
v_gene: TRBV5-6; j_gene: TRBJ2-5; abundance: few; len: 17; d_gene: TRBD2; CDR3nt: TGTGCCAGCAGCCGAAATTTGGCAGCGGGGCTTCGAGAGACCCAGTACTTC; CDR3aa: CASSRNLAAGLRETQYF
v_gene: TRBV4-1; j_gene: TRBJ2-3; abundance: many; len: 15; d_gene: NA; CDR3nt: TGCGCCAGCAGCCAAGATGGAGGGGGAGGAGATACGCAGTATTTT; CDR3aa: CASSQDGGGGDTQYF
v_gene: TRBV29-1; j_gene: TRBJ2-2; abundance: medium-sized; len: 14; d_gene: TRBD2; CDR3nt: TGCAGCGTTGACAGCGGGGGGGACACCGGGGAGCTGTTTTTT; CDR3aa: CSVDSGGDTGELFF
v_gene: TRBV5-1; j_gene: TRBJ2-5; abundance: few; len: 13; d_gene: NA; CDR3nt: TGCGCCAGCAGCTTGGAACAGAAGGGGACCCAGTACTTC; CDR3aa: CASSLEQKGTQYF
v_gene: TRBV7-3; j_gene: TRBJ2-1; abundance: few; len: 15; d_gene: TRBD2; CDR3nt: TGTGCCAGCAGCTCGGGACTAGCGGGTTGGGATGAGCAGTTCTTC; CDR3aa: CASSSGLAGWDEQFF
v_gene: TRBV7-2; j_gene: TRBJ2-7; abundance: NA; len: 15; d_gene: TRBD2; CDR3nt: TGTGCCAGCAGTTCCTCGGCTAGCGGGGGCTACGAGCAGTACTTC; CDR3aa: CASSSSASGGYEQYF
v_gene: TRBV25-1; j_gene: TRBJ2-2; abundance: few; len: 12; d_gene: NA; CDR3nt: TGTGCCAGCAGTGCCCTAGCGGGGGAGCTGTTTTTT; CDR3aa: CASSALAGELFF
v_gene: TRBV5-1; j_gene: TRBJ2-1; abundance: few; len: 12; d_gene: NA; CDR3nt: TGCGCCAGCAGCTTTACAGGGTATCGGCAGTTCTTC; CDR3aa: CASSFTGYRQFF
v_gene: TRBV6-5; j_gene: TRBJ1-1; abundance: few; len: 15; d_gene: TRBD1; CDR3nt: TGTGCCAGCAGCCTAGACAGGGGAAGGGGGACTGAAGCTTTCTTT; CDR3aa: CASSLDRGRGTEAFF
v_gene: TRBV29-1; j_gene: TRBJ1-3; abundance: NA; len: 15; d_gene: TRBD1; CDR3nt: TGCAGCGTCGACGGGACAGGGGACGAGAGAAACACCATATATTTT; CDR3aa: CSVDGTGDERNTIYF
v_gene: TRBV5-6; j_gene: TRBJ1-5; abundance: few; len: 16; d_gene: TRBD1; CDR3nt: TGTGCCAGCAGCTTGGCGGGACAGGTCCGAAATCAGCCCCAGCATTTT; CDR3aa: CASSLAGQVRNQPQHF
v_gene: TRBV15; j_gene: TRBJ2-3; abundance: NA; len: 16; d_gene: NA; CDR3nt: TGTGCCACCAGCAGTGGTCGGTCTAGCGCGGCAGATACGCAGTATTTT; CDR3aa: CATSSGRSSAADTQYF
v_gene: TRBV16; j_gene: TRBJ2-7; abundance: few; len: 12; d_gene: NA; CDR3nt: TGTGCCAGCAGCCAATTACTCTACGAGCAGTACTTC; CDR3aa: CASSQLLYEQYF
v_gene: TRBV6-6; j_gene: TRBJ1-1; abundance: NA; len: 14; d_gene: TRBD1; CDR3nt: TGTGCCAGCAGTCTTAGGACAGGCGAAGGCCAAGCTTTCTTT; CDR3aa: CASSLRTGEGQAFF
v_gene: TRBV5-4; j_gene: TRBJ1-2; abundance: few; len: 13; d_gene: TRBD1; CDR3nt: TGTGCCAGCAGCTTACAGGGGGCTGATGGCTACACCTTC; CDR3aa: CASSLQGADGYTF